The rows below give T cell receptor beta chains drawn from one sample of a study of blood T cell repertoires in COVID-19. The assay was immunoSEQ multiplex PCR, and TCRdb's table has in-frame clones only and misses some. Here the sample spans about 90,000 clones, around 90% being singletons. Sequences were obtained from peripheral blood. The receptors here all came from a man over 45 with COVID-19, enrolled during active disease. The CDR3 runs from the conserved cysteine through the conserved F or W. A D gene is named only where the DNA matches it firmly. The listing skips clone size in some rows; elsewhere it reads once, few, many or a size class.

- 16 TRBJ1-6 - TRBV25-1 CASSAKEGIYNSPLHF TGTGCCAGCAGTGCGAAAGAGGGTATCTATAATTCACCCCTCCACTTT
- 13 TRBJ1-6 - TRBV11-1 CASSLGQNSPLHF TGTGCCAGCAGCTTGGGACAAAATTCACCCCTCCACTTT
TRBD1 15 TRBJ2-2 - TRBV3-1/TRBV3-2 CASSRQGANGGELFF TGTGCCAGCAGCCGACAGGGGGCGAATGGCGGGGAGCTGTTTTTT
- 15 TRBJ1-5 - TRBV28 CASSLSGQHNQPQHF TGTGCCAGCAGTTTAAGCGGGCAGCACAATCAGCCCCAGCATTTT
- 12 TRBJ1-5 - TRBV12-3/TRBV12-4 CASRAGDQPQHF TGTGCCAGCAGGGCAGGGGATCAGCCCCAGCATTTT
TRBD1 15 TRBJ1-2 - TRBV12-5 CASGLGPQGGGGYTF TGTGCTAGTGGTTTGGGACCACAGGGGGGAGGTGGCTACACCTTC
- 15 TRBJ1-5 - TRBV9 CASSVGSNSNQPQHF TGTGCCAGCAGCGTCGGGTCTAATAGCAATCAGCCCCAGCATTTT
TRBD1 16 TRBJ2-3 once TRBV4-3 CASSQEGQRQGDTQYF TGCGCCAGCAGCCAAGAGGGTCAGCGACAGGGAGATACGCAGTATTTT
TRBD1 15 TRBJ2-3 - TRBV5-4 CASSQKQGARDTQYF TGTGCCAGCAGCCAGAAACAGGGGGCGCGTGATACGCAGTATTTT
TRBD2 16 TRBJ2-5 - TRBV10-1 CASPPKGRGAQETQYF TGCGCCAGCCCCCCCAAGGGGCGGGGGGCCCAAGAGACCCAGTACTTC
TRBD1 15 TRBJ2-5 few TRBV28 CASSASGTGQETQYF TGTGCCAGCAGTGCCTCCGGGACAGGCCAAGAGACCCAGTACTTC
- 13 TRBJ1-5 - TRBV12-3/TRBV12-4 CASSPNSNQPQHF TGTGCCAGCAGCCCCAATAGCAATCAGCCCCAGCATTTT
TRBD2 16 TRBJ2-1 - TRBV4-3 CASSQGLAGVHNEQFF TGCGCCAGCAGCCAAGGTCTAGCGGGGGTTCACAATGAGCAGTTCTTC
TRBD1 15 TRBJ1-2 - TRBV3-1/TRBV3-2 CASSQDPGQGFGYTF TGTGCCAGCAGCCAGGATCCGGGACAGGGGTTTGGCTACACCTTC
- 15 TRBJ1-3 - TRBV5-4 CASSLEGGLGNTIYF TGTGCCAGCAGCTTGGAAGGAGGGCTCGGAAACACCATATATTTT
TRBD1 16 TRBJ1-5 - TRBV18 CASSPLGTGNNQPQHF TGTGCCAGCTCACCATTAGGGACAGGCAATAATCAGCCCCAGCATTTT
- 11 TRBJ2-1 - TRBV20-1 CSARTDNEQFF TGCAGTGCCCGGACTGACAATGAGCAGTTCTTC
- 14 TRBJ1-2 - TRBV5-1 CASSLASAGDGYTF TGCGCCAGCAGCTTGGCCAGCGCAGGGGATGGCTACACCTTC
- 14 TRBJ1-3 - TRBV9 CASSGQPSGNTIYF TGTGCCAGCAGTGGACAGCCCTCTGGAAACACCATATATTTT
- 17 TRBJ2-6 - TRBV6-1 CASSEPGLISGANVLTF TGTGCCAGCAGTGAGCCGGGACTGATCTCTGGGGCCAACGTCCTGACTTTC
- 14 TRBJ2-5 - TRBV29-1 CSVLAVGHQETQYF TGCAGCGTTCTCGCCGTGGGGCACCAAGAGACCCAGTACTTC
- 14 TRBJ2-7 - TRBV13 CASSLYRAPYEQYF TGTGCCAGCAGCCTTTACAGGGCCCCCTACGAGCAGTACTTC
TRBD1 15 TRBJ1-2 - TRBV2 CASTPQTGGFYGYTF TGTGCCAGCACTCCACAGACAGGGGGCTTCTATGGCTACACCTTC
- 15 TRBJ1-5 once TRBV28 CASSLGTVDGEPQHF TGTGCCAGCAGTTTAGGTACGGTGGACGGGGAGCCCCAGCATTTT
TRBD1 15 TRBJ1-2 - TRBV4-1 CASSQATGTGEGYTF TGCGCCAGCAGCCAAGCAACCGGGACAGGGGAAGGCTACACCTTC
TRBD1 13 TRBJ1-5 - TRBV28 CANGQGASQPQHF TGTGCCAACGGACAGGGGGCCAGTCAGCCCCAGCATTTT
- 12 TRBJ1-1 - TRBV2 CASSVRGTEAFF TGTGCCAGCAGTGTACGGGGCACTGAAGCTTTCTTT
TRBD1 17 TRBJ1-3 - TRBV5-1 CASSLVTGGHSGNTIYF TGCGCCAGCAGCTTGGTGACAGGGGGACACTCTGGAAACACCATATATTTT
- 15 TRBJ1-2 few TRBV5-1 CASSPGVGMDYGYTF TGCGCCAGCAGCCCCGGGGTGGGTATGGACTATGGCTACACCTTC
TRBD2 15 TRBJ2-1 - TRBV3-1/TRBV3-2 CASSLTSGSRNEQFF TGTGCCAGCAGCCTCACTAGCGGCTCCAGGAATGAGCAGTTCTTC
TRBD1 16 TRBJ2-1 - TRBV6-5 CASSYYFGQGTLEQFF TGTGCCAGCAGTTACTATTTCGGACAGGGGACCCTTGAGCAGTTCTTC
TRBD2 15 TRBJ2-2 - TRBV2 CASRGTSGGFGELFF TGTGCCAGCAGGGGGACTAGCGGGGGTTTCGGGGAGCTGTTTTTT
- 14 TRBJ1-1 - TRBV18 CASSPYPKSTEAFF TGTGCCAGCTCACCTTACCCTAAGAGCACTGAAGCTTTCTTT
TRBD1 16 TRBJ1-1 - TRBV4-1 CASSQDPDRSYTEAFF TGCGCCAGCAGCCAAGACCCGGACAGGTCCTACACGGAAGCTTTCTTT
TRBD1 15 TRBJ2-4 - TRBV5-4 CASSFDRGTGDIQYF TGTGCCAGCAGTTTTGACAGGGGAACGGGTGACATTCAGTACTTC
- 14 TRBJ1-4 - TRBV6-5 CASSGQSTNEKLFF TGTGCCAGCAGCGGACAGTCAACTAATGAAAAACTGTTTTTT
TRBD2 14 TRBJ2-4 - TRBV11-2 CASRSGVGKNIQYF TGTGCCAGCAGGAGCGGGGTGGGCAAAAACATTCAGTACTTC
- 16 TRBJ1-2 - TRBV18 CASSPGPQGTNYGYTF TGTGCCAGCTCACCTGGTCCGCAGGGGACGAACTATGGCTACACCTTC
- 16 TRBJ2-1 - TRBV15 CATSRDDAGFYDEQFF TGTGCCACCAGCAGAGATGACGCAGGGTTTTATGATGAGCAGTTCTTC
TRBD2 15 TRBJ2-7 - TRBV4-3 CASSQMGLADYEQYF TGCGCCAGCAGCCAAATGGGACTAGCGGACTACGAGCAGTACTTC
- 15 TRBJ1-6 - TRBV19 CASSMAGEYNSPLHF TGTGCCAGTAGTATGGCTGGAGAGTATAATTCACCCCTCCACTTT
- 12 TRBJ1-4 once TRBV3-1/TRBV3-2 CASSQAGVKLFF TGTGCCAGCAGCCAGGCAGGGGTAAAACTGTTTTTT
- 18 TRBJ1-5 few TRBV19 CASSIDLTAAVTYQPQHF TGTGCCAGTAGTATAGATCTGACAGCCGCCGTGACGTATCAGCCCCAGCATTTT
TRBD1 15 TRBJ2-2 - TRBV2 CASGDRGLDTGELFF TGTGCCAGTGGGGACAGGGGGCTTGACACCGGGGAGCTGTTTTTT
TRBD1 14 TRBJ1-2 - TRBV4-3 CASSQPGQAYGYTF TGCGCCAGCAGCCAACCGGGACAGGCGTATGGCTACACCTTC
- 12 TRBJ2-1 - TRBV6-6 CASSRPYNEQFF TGTGCCAGCTCTAGGCCCTACAATGAGCAGTTCTTC
TRBD1 15 TRBJ2-1 - TRBV27 CASGTWGTGSNEQFF TGTGCCAGCGGGACGTGGGGGACAGGGTCGAATGAGCAGTTCTTC
- 12 TRBJ2-3 - TRBV11-2 CASSSSGDTQYF TGTGCCAGCAGCTCCTCGGGGGATACGCAGTATTTT